The rows below give T cell receptor beta chains drawn from one sample of a study of tumor-infiltrating lymphocytes in primary liver carcinoma. Via MiXCR, TCRdb re-called the multiplex PCR reads, giving one row per CDR3 protein. The sample holds about 120,000 distinct CDR3 sequences, approximately 71% seen once. Material for sequencing was tumor-adjacent normal liver tissue. The receptors were gathered from a woman aged 60-75 years with primary liver carcinoma and hepatitis B virus infection. Each CDR3 is given with its conserved first and last residue. The order of the fields is D gene, V gene, J gene, clone size, CDR3 protein, CDR3 DNA. A D gene is named only where the DNA matches it firmly. Clone size is stated in some rows and not others, as once, few, many or a class when expanded.

>TRBD1|TRBV7-8|TRBJ1-2|-
CASSSGQGNYGYTF
TGTGCCAGCAGCTCGGGACAGGGTAACTATGGCTACACCTTC
>-|TRBV4-2|TRBJ1-5|-
CASSQDMDSNQPQHF
TGTGCCAGCAGCCAAGATATGGACAGCAATCAACCCCAGCATTTT
>-|TRBV29-1|TRBJ1-5|-
CSGGRSGPSTDTQHF
TGTAGCGGGGGGCGTAGCGGGCCTAGCACAGATACGCAGCATTTT
>-|TRBV7-3|TRBJ2-5|-
CASSLISGETQYF
TGTGCCAGCAGCTTAATCTCGGGGGAGACCCAGTACTTC
>TRBD2|TRBV28|TRBJ2-2|many
CATWGGTGELFF
TGTGCCACGTGGGGGGGCACCGGGGAGCTGTTTTTT
>-|TRBV28|TRBJ2-7|-
CASSARGPGGIYEQYF
TGTGCCAGCAGTGCTAGGGGGCCGGGAGGTATATACGAGCAGTACTTC
>-|TRBV5-5|TRBJ2-5|-
CASSPYGTQAKETQYF
TGTGCCAGCAGCCCCTACGGGACCCAGGCCAAAGAGACCCAGTACTTC
>-|TRBV19|TRBJ1-3|-
CASTALPGRGNTIYF
TGTGCCAGTACCGCACTTCCGGGGAGAGGAAACACCATATATTTT
>-|TRBV2|TRBJ2-7|-
CTSSEVYGKPLYEQYF
TGTACCAGCAGTGAAGTATACGGGAAACCCCTTTACGAGCAGTACTTC
>TRBD1|TRBV7-9|TRBJ2-1|many
CASSPRDRGWDEQFF
TGTGCCAGCAGCCCCCGGGACAGGGGTTGGGATGAGCAGTTCTTC
>TRBD1|TRBV18|TRBJ2-7|few
CASSPRQGAVNEQYF
TGTGCCAGCTCACCAAGACAGGGGGCGGTGAACGAGCAGTACTTC
>-|TRBV6-1|TRBJ1-5|many
CASRDLTKPQHF
TGTGCCAGCAGGGACCTGACTAAGCCCCAGCATTTT
>TRBD1|TRBV29-1|TRBJ2-3|many
CSVKGAQRDTQYF
TGCAGCGTGAAGGGGGCGCAGCGGGATACGCAGTATTTT
>-|TRBV6-5|TRBJ2-3|-
CARISRGGLNTDTQYF
TGTGCCAGGATATCCAGGGGAGGGTTAAACACAGATACGCAGTATTTT
>TRBD2|TRBV11-2|TRBJ2-1|-
CASSRRLAGGPLEQFF
TGTGCCAGCAGCAGGAGACTAGCGGGAGGGCCGCTTGAGCAGTTCTTC
>-|TRBV5-6|TRBJ2-5|once
CDSSPLPDTKTQYF
TGTGACAGCAGCCCCCTTCCGGACACCAAGACCCAGTACTTC
>TRBD1|TRBV11-2|TRBJ1-2|-
CASSLVRRRDRKYGYTF
TGTGCCAGCAGCTTAGTAAGACGCCGGGACAGGAAATATGGCTACACCTTC
>-|TRBV7-9|TRBJ2-3|-
CARSLSTDTQYF
TGTGCCAGGAGCTTATCCACAGATACGCAGTATTTT
>-|TRBV4-1|TRBJ2-7|-
CAISLGRGYEQYF
TGCGCCATCAGCCTCGGCCGCGGCTACGAGCAGTACTTC
>-|TRBV29-1|TRBJ2-5|-
CSVPHSGAEETQYF
TGCAGCGTCCCCCATTCAGGGGCGGAAGAGACCCAGTACTTC
>-|TRBV11-1|TRBJ2-7|once
CTSSPRTAGLRDQYF
TGTACCAGCAGCCCTCGGACAGCAGGACTACGTGATCAGTACTTC
>-|TRBV29-1|TRBJ2-3|-
CSVEDIDRRGPDTQYF
TGCAGCGTTGAAGATATCGACAGGAGAGGACCAGATACACAGTATTTT
>-|TRBV28|TRBJ1-5|many
CASSSQGSNQPQHF
TGTGCCAGCAGTTCCCAGGGGAGCAATCAGCCCCAGCATTTT
>-|TRBV12-3/TRBV12-4|TRBJ2-1|once
CASSFLAGGSNEHFF
TGTGCCAGCAGTTTTTTAGCAGGAGGTAGTAATGAGCACTTCTTC
>-|TRBV6-5|TRBJ1-1|-
CTSGYPAGNTEAFF
TGTACCAGCGGTTACCCGGCCGGAAACACTGAAGCTTTCTTT
>-|TRBV6-6|TRBJ2-7|-
CTSTPGTAGAYEQYF
TGTACCAGCACCCCCGGGACAGCGGGAGCCTACGAGCAGTACTTC
>-|TRBV5-4|TRBJ2-6|-
CASSLPGAHSGVNGLTF
TGTGCCAGCAGCTTGCCGGGGGCACACTCTGGGGTCAACGGCCTGACTTTC
>-|TRBV5-1|TRBJ1-1|-
CASSPQVNSEAFF
TGCGCCAGCAGCCCGCAGGTTAACAGTGAAGCTTTCTTT
>-|TRBV29-1|TRBJ2-7|-
CSVDGRPHYEQYF
TGCAGCGTTGATGGGAGGCCCCATTACGAGCAGTACTTC
>-|TRBV10-3|TRBJ2-1|-
CTIRNNNEQFF
TGTACCATCCGGAACAACAATGAGCAGTTCTTC
>-|TRBV20-1|TRBJ2-5|-
CSARLSVRSETQYF
TGCAGTGCTAGACTCTCGGTCCGATCGGAGACCCAGTACTTC
>-|TRBV28|TRBJ2-7|many
CASRTGFYEQYF
TGTGCCAGCAGGACAGGATTCTACGAGCAGTACTTC
>TRBD2|TRBV24-1|TRBJ2-1|many
CATSGASGRGFDEQFF
TGTGCCACCAGTGGGGCTAGCGGGAGGGGATTTGATGAGCAGTTCTTC
>TRBD2|TRBV6-5|TRBJ2-7|-
CASCYKRESSYEQYF
TGTGCCAGCTGTTACAAGCGGGAGAGCTCCTACGAGCAGTACTTC
>-|TRBV6-1|TRBJ1-6|-
CASSGRQENSLLHF
TGTGCCAGCAGCGGGAGACAGGAAAATTCACTCCTCCACTTT
>-|TRBV20-1|TRBJ2-4|-
CSARTASGISYF
TGCAGTGCTAGAACGGCCTCAGGGATCTCGTACTTC
>-|TRBV28|TRBJ2-1|-
CASSLSPRYEQLF
TGTGCCAGCAGTTTGTCCCCTAGATATGAGCAGTTATTC
>-|TRBV11-1|TRBJ2-7|-
CVSSLDYGPYF
TGTGTCAGCAGCTTGGACTACGGGCCGTACTTC
>-|TRBV7-9|TRBJ1-4|many
CASSLVRQKNEKLFF
TGTGCCAGCAGCTTAGTTCGGCAGAAGAATGAAAAACTGTTTTTT
>TRBD2|TRBV12-3/TRBV12-4|TRBJ2-1|many
CASSPQGTSVYNEQFF
TGTGCCAGCAGTCCGCAGGGGACTAGCGTCTACAATGAGCAGTTCTTC
>TRBD2|TRBV6-6|TRBJ2-5|-
CASSYDGGRGAGTQYF
TGTGCCAGCAGTTACGATGGCGGGAGGGGTGCGGGGACCCAGTACTTC
>-|TRBV20-1|TRBJ2-4|-
CSAGAGLAGGPKNIQNF
TGCAGTGCTGGAGCGGGGCTCGCCGGGGGGCCCAAAAACATTCAGAACTTC
>TRBD1|TRBV12-3/TRBV12-4|TRBJ2-1|-
CISSDPSTGGLFNEQFF
TGTATCAGCAGTGACCCCAGTACAGGGGGCCTTTTCAATGAGCAGTTCTTC
>TRBD2|TRBV9|TRBJ2-7|-
CDSSSPRKGTSDTYEQYF
TGTGACAGCAGCTCCCCCCGTAAGGGGACTAGTGATACCTACGAGCAGTACTTC
>TRBD1|TRBV11-3|TRBJ2-7|-
CASGPGTGSSYEQYF
TGTGCCAGCGGCCCCGGGACAGGGAGCAGCTACGAGCAGTACTTC
>TRBD1|TRBV6-5|TRBJ2-7|many
CASSPRDRSYEQYF
TGTGCCAGCAGCCCCCGGGACAGGAGCTACGAGCAGTACTTC
>TRBD1|TRBV29-1|TRBJ2-3|once
CSAEGTGLADTLYF
TGCAGCGCTGAGGGGACAGGGCTGGCAGATACGCTGTATTTT
>-|TRBV6-1|TRBJ1-4|many
CASSERPQTTTTNEKLFF
TGTGCCAGCAGTGAACGTCCACAAACTACTACAACTAATGAAAAACTGTTTTTT
>-|TRBV10-2|TRBJ2-3|-
CAGSEGFGRDTQYF
TGCGCCGGCAGTGAGGGTTTCGGCAGAGATACGCAGTATTTT